This T cell receptor (beta chain) comes out of a study of T cell responses to AZD1222 COVID-19 vaccine (dated by TCRdb to the early 2020s). For the wider study: AZD1222 recipients given second doses at about 4 weeks or at about 12 weeks were pooled, since spike-specific TCR depth and breadth were not found to differ between the two schedules. Trial participants were enrolled by age into subgroups of 18-55, 56-69 and 70-plus years, and 148, 28 and 57 TCR-sequenced participants, respectively, were included in these subgroups. A total of about 230 trial participants underwent TCR sequencing, of whom nearly 210 received two doses of AZD1222 and around 25 received two doses of the MenACWY control vaccine.

The CDR3 regions of human TCRbeta chains were analyzed by immunosequencing. As for how the authors treated the data: TCRs in the repertoires were matched against a reference library of SARS-CoV-2-specific TCRs that had been generated with the MIRA antigen-specificity platform. Breadth meant the fraction of unique TCRs that were SARS-CoV-2-associated, whereas depth meant the fraction of total T cells that were SARS-CoV-2-associated. Using the MIRA data, each spike-specific TCR was assigned both to the spike region to which the TCR was reactive and to a CD4 or CD8 class. Log10-transformed breadth and depth values were compared by one-way ANOVA with Sidak's multiple comparisons tests. TCRdb mirrors the immuneACCESS table, restricted to in-frame sequences. Some clones are absent from its copies; in checked studies, under half trace to an unresolved V gene, and the reason for the others is unknown. The V and J calls and the clone size are those of that table, but D and trimming were determined from the DNA. The sample table records approximately 190,000 clones; roughly 92% of these occur just once. The leading ten clones occupy approximately 1.4% of the sample.

In light of the paper, this sample's time point label describes: baseline before first vaccination. Vaccinee samples were obtained from the UK trials COV001 and COV002, which included a single-blind randomized controlled phase 2/3 trial of AZD1222 (ChAdOx1 nCoV-19) in healthy adults. Trial participant PBMC samples were collected at day 0 and day 28 after the second dose for TCRbeta chain sequencing. Broader findings and caveats from the paper: After two AZD1222 doses, spike-specific TCR breadth and depth were significantly higher than at day 0 and than in MenACWY recipients. Epitopes outside the regions mutated in the B.1.351 and B.1.1.7 variants were reportedly recognized by nearly half of the unique spike-specific TCRs. CD4 TCRs associated with the vaccine covered the entire spike protein, and the dominant responses were in regions 160-218 and 743-854. Because no day 14 peak-response samples were available, repertoires were characterized only after the peak T cell response. Participants were mostly white British and included more females than males, and it was suggested by the authors that clonal diversity may have been underestimated. In the small 56-69-year group, the increase in depth fell short of significance, most likely because of low power. Conclusions about previously exposed vaccinees were limited because only a handful of AZD1222 recipients were SARS-CoV-2 seropositive at baseline.

Of note for this clone: Its antigen has not been determined. No much larger clonotype is one base removed from it; base qualities were not supplied.

V is trimmed back by 11 bases and J by 0 bases, and the junction contains 10 bases that no gene match accounts for. The CDR3 sequence holds 15 residues, the cysteine and phenylalanine included. CDR3 DNA only is kept here, 45 bases in frame from base 1. CDR1 and CDR2 (MNHEY, SVGAGI) derive from the germline V gene. The rearrangement combines TRBV6-5 with TRBJ2-1; 7 bases in the junction line up with TRBD1. This sequence was found in an adult in good health. The sequences come from peripheral blood, collected on day 0 of AZD1222 vaccination. For the CDR3, the sequence is CAVSTGASSYNEQFF. The bases are TGTGCCGTATCAACAGGGGCCAGCTCCTACAATGAGCAGTTCTTC.